The 22 T cell receptor beta chains below were found in one sample sequenced in a study of control samples from healthy donors and cancer patients. Produced via immunoSEQ multiplex PCR; TCRdb's table is partial and in-frame only. The sample lists tens of thousands of clones, 90% to 95% occurring once. Sequenced material: PBMCs. These TCRs come from a middle-aged woman with lung cancer.

The chain carries TRBV7-8 and TRBJ1-1, with D maybe TRBD1 (5 bases). The CDR3 is 17 amino acids. Germline values: CDR1 SGHVS, CDR2 FQNEAQ. V lost 0 bases, J lost 4 bases, and 18 bases lay in between. CDR3 nucleotide sequence: TGTGCCAGCAGCTTAGCTTCATTCCAGGGTCGGGGCACTGAAGCTTTCTTT. Translating it yields CASSLASFQGRGTEAFF.

The chain recombines TRBV30 with TRBJ1-5; D gene unclear. CDR1 and CDR2 (germline): GTSNPN, SVGIG (reference sequence). V lost 0 bases, J lost 6 bases, and 21 bases lay in between. The CDR3 covers 17 residues. CDR3 sequence: CAWSVGSGRWNFQPQHF. For the CDR3, the DNA is TGTGCCTGGAGTGTAGGGAGTGGTCGATGGAATTTTCAGCCCCAGCATTTT.

This rearrangement joins TRBV19 to TRBJ2-5, with D possibly called TRBD1 or TRBD2 (5 bases each). The CDR3 totals 12 residues. Trimming took 3 bases from V and 4 from J, leaving 6 bases between them. Germline V gene sequence: CDR1 LNHDA, CDR2 SQIVND (reference sequence). As DNA, the CDR3 is TGTGCCAGTAGTATGAGGGGAGAGACCCAGTACTTC. Protein: CASSMRGETQYF.

About this clone itself: Other DNA sequences of this sample code for an identical CDR3. The V gene is TRBV5-1, the J gene TRBJ1-3; D is unresolved. The V end lost 0 bases, the J end lost 0 bases, and 10 bases lay between the germline ends. CDR3 length equals 16 residues. CDR1 SGHRS and CDR2 YFSETQ come from the germline V gene. The CDR3 here is CASSLGTVNSGNTIYF. In DNA form, the CDR3 reads TGCGCCAGCAGCTTGGGAACCGTAAACTCTGGAAACACCATATATTTT. The variable domain in full, with the rest retrieved from reference TRBV5-1 and TRBJ1-3, is KAGVTQTPRYLIKTRGQQVTLSCSPISGHRSVSWYQQTPGQGLQFLFEYFSETQRNKGNFPGRFSGRQFSNSRSEMNVSTLELGDSALYLCASSLGTVNSGNTIYFGEGSWLTVV.

The chain recombines TRBV27 with TRBJ1-2; D is uncertain. The CDR3 length is 15 residues. Trimming pared 3 bases from V and 3 bases from J, leaving 14 bases between. CDR1 is MNHEY and CDR2 is SMNVEV in the germline V gene (reference sequence). CDR3 sequence (DNA): TGTGCCAGCAGTTTCCTCGGAGGGTTGGACTATGGCTACACCTTC. Amino acids: CASSFLGGLDYGYTF.

The genes are TRBV2 and TRBJ2-2; D gene uncertain. Germline V gives CDR1 SNHLY, CDR2 FYNNEI. This CDR3 contains 16 residues. V was cut by 6 bases and J by 4 bases, with 18 bases left in between. CDR3 protein: CASSPRPTRGTGELFF. In DNA form, the CDR3 reads TGTGCCAGCAGCCCTCGGCCGACTCGAGGCACCGGGGAGCTGTTTTTT.

The chain combines TRBV7-6 with TRBJ1-2; TRBD1 might be the D (6 bases). The germline CDR1 and CDR2 sequences are SGHVS and FNYEAQ. Trimming removed 3 bases at V and 8 bases at J, with 13 bases between. The CDR3 extends over 13 amino acids. CDR3 amino acids: CASSFREGVGYTF. The CDR3 DNA reads TGTGCCAGCAGCTTCCGGGAGGGGGTAGGCTACACCTTC.

The chain links TRBV20-1 to TRBJ2-2; 9 bases match TRBD2. V trimming: 3 bases; J trimming: 5 bases; junction bases outside the gene matches: 7. Looked up from germline, CDR1 is DFQATT and CDR2 is SNEGSKA (reference sequence). The CDR3 totals 15 residues. Written as DNA, the CDR3 is TGCAGTGCTAGTCCCCCAGCGGGGGGTACCGGGGAGCTGTTTTTT. Translated, it gives CSASPPAGGTGELFF.

Of note for this clone: The junction departs from the called germline gene at one end, perhaps through a read error. The chain employs TRBV2 and TRBJ2-5; 8 bases fit TRBD2. Germline CDR1 and CDR2: SNHLY and FYNNEI. This CDR3 comprises 12 residues. The CDR3 loop is CASIAGLGAPNF. The CDR3 DNA reads as TGTGCCAGCATAGCGGGACTCGGAGCCCCGAACTTC.

V and J are TRBV28 and TRBJ1-1; 8 positions agree with TRBD1. CDR3 length equals 13 residues. The ends lost 10 bases at V and 5 bases at J; junction bases unmatched: 9. Looked up from germline, CDR1 is MDHEN and CDR2 is SYDVKM. This CDR3 is CAITGGSRTEAFF. CDR3 sequence (DNA): TGTGCCATCACAGGGGGTAGCCGTACTGAAGCTTTCTTT.

This rearrangement joins TRBV5-1 to TRBJ2-7; tentatively, D is TRBD1 (6 bases). Trimming cost V 3 bases and J 9 bases, with 16 bases left between them. Germline lookup yields CDR1 SGHRS and CDR2 YFSETQ. The CDR3 covers 13 residues. CDR3 in amino acids: CASSYTGLGAQYF. CDR3 DNA: TGCGCCAGCAGCTATACAGGGTTGGGTGCGCAGTACTTC.

The chain couples TRBV5-5 to TRBJ2-7; 13 bases align to TRBD2. V trimming: 4 bases; J trimming: 0 bases; junction bases outside the gene matches: 1. CDR3 length: 15 residues. The germline V gene has CDR1 SGHKS and CDR2 YYEKEE (reference sequence). The CDR3 loop is CASSRLAGGSYEQYF. DNA of the CDR3: TGTGCCAGCAGCCGACTAGCGGGGGGCTCCTACGAGCAGTACTTC.

CDR3 region: CASSSGTANEQFF. The CDR3 nucleotides are TGTGCCAGCAGCTCCGGGACGGCGAATGAGCAGTTCTTC. The V call is TRBV11-3, the J call TRBJ2-1; D possibly matches TRBD1 or TRBD2 (5 bases each). Trimming took off 4 bases at V and 7 bases at J, with 11 bases between the two ends. Germline lookup yields CDR1 SGHNT and CDR2 YENEEA. The CDR3 is made up of 13 amino acids.

The CDR3 sequence: CASSPDRDGETQYF. CDR3 nucleotides: TGTGCCAGCAGCCCTGACAGGGACGGAGAGACCCAGTACTTC. The V call is TRBV11-1, the J call TRBJ2-5; 7 nucleotides agree with TRBD1. This CDR3 has 14 amino acids. Trimming at V came to 5 bases and at J to 4 bases, leaving 7 bases not matched to a gene. CDR1 is SGHAT, CDR2 FQDESV, per germline (reference sequence).

This rearrangement joins TRBV13 to TRBJ2-1; D is unresolved. This CDR3 is built from 17 residues. Germline V gene data show CDR1 as PRHDT and CDR2 as FYEKMQ (reference sequence). V lost 2 bases, J lost 1 base, and 15 bases lay in between. CDR3 coding DNA: TGTGCCAGCAGCTTAACCCGGTTGGCGGATTCCTACAATGAGCAGTTCTTC. Protein product: CASSLTRLADSYNEQFF.

This chain joins TRBV3-1 (or the pseudogene TRBV3-2) and TRBJ1-3; no reliable D call. Germline V gene sequence: CDR1 LGHDT, CDR2 YNNKEL (reference sequence). Trimming shortened V by 4 bases and J by 2 bases, and 12 bases separated the two germline ends. The CDR3 has 15 amino acids. The CDR3 sequence: CASSPELLTGNTIYF. CDR3 DNA: TGTGCCAGCAGCCCCGAACTATTAACTGGAAACACCATATATTTT.

The J gene is TRBJ1-5, the V gene TRBV28; no reliable D call. CDR3 size: 13 residues. Trimming shortened V by 5 bases and J by 3 bases, and 8 bases separated the two germline ends. Looked up from germline, CDR1 is MDHEN and CDR2 is SYDVKM. CDR3 loop: CASSEYNNQPQHF. The CDR3 nucleotides read TGTGCCAGCAGTGAATATAACAATCAGCCCCAGCATTTT.

The rearrangement uses TRBV19 and TRBJ1-1; D possibly corresponds to TRBD1 (5 bases). V lost 0 bases and J lost 4, with 6 bases in between. Germline assignment: CDR1 LNHDA and CDR2 SQIVND (reference sequence). The CDR3 is 13 amino acids. CDR3 in DNA: TGTGCCAGTAGTATAGATGGGGGCACTGAAGCTTTCTTT. Amino acid sequence: CASSIDGGTEAFF.

This clone has just one count. The V call is TRBV7-9, the J call TRBJ2-3; weak D call: TRBD2 (5 bases). The V end was cut by 1 base, the J end by 6 bases, with 14 bases between. Per the germline V gene, CDR1 is SEHNR and CDR2 is FQNEAQ (reference sequence). The CDR3 runs 15 residues. CDR3 region: CASSLGFGRGDTQYF. The CDR3 region has the DNA TGTGCCAGCAGCTTAGGGTTCGGACGCGGGGATACGCAGTATTTT.

This rearrangement joins TRBV28 to TRBJ2-7; perhaps TRBD1 as D (6 bases). This CDR3 has 17 amino acids. Looked up from germline, CDR1 is MDHEN and CDR2 is SYDVKM. V lost 3 bases and J 0 bases, leaving 18 bases between the germline ends. The CDR3 here is CASSFPSTGESSYEQYF. The CDR3 nucleotides are TGTGCCAGCAGTTTCCCTTCGACAGGCGAAAGCTCCTACGAGCAGTACTTC.

Comment on this clone: The same CDR3 is also encoded by other DNA sequences in this sample. This sequence joins TRBV12-5 and TRBJ1-2, with a weak D call TRBD1 (6 bases). V was trimmed by 4 bases and J by 8 bases, leaving 23 bases between them. The germline V gene encodes CDR1 LGHNT and CDR2 FRNRAP. The CDR3 runs to 16 residues. The CDR3 region is CASGCGPGGQGRGYTF. The CDR3 DNA is TGTGCTAGTGGTTGCGGACCGGGGGGACAAGGTCGGGGCTACACCTTC.

This clone turned up a few times. The CDR3, as DNA: TGTGCCAGCAGCCGTGGGACAGCCGAAAATCAGCCCCAGCATTTT. This encodes CASSRGTAENQPQHF. The genes are TRBV3-1 (or the pseudogene TRBV3-2) and TRBJ1-5; TRBD1 matches 7 bases. The V gene end was trimmed by 4 bases and the J gene end by 4 bases; junction bases not matched to a gene: 7. This CDR3 has 15 amino acids. The germline CDR1 and CDR2 sequences are LGHDT and YNNKEL (reference sequence).